Listed below are T cell receptor beta chains from one sample, sequenced in a study of naive and memory T cell subsets. TCRdb reprocessed the 5' RACE reads with MiXCR, giving one entry per CDR3 protein. The sample consists of 30,000 to 40,000 distinct CDR3 sequences, approximately 15% of them appearing once. The receptor source for this set is a female donor in good health. Both conserved end residues are part of each CDR3. D genes are given only for firm matches. The size field is filled for only some rows; it gives once, few, many or a size class.

CDR3nt	CDR3aa	abundance	d_gene	v_gene	j_gene
TGTGCCAGCAGCTTAAACCGAGGGGAGACCCAGTACTTC	CASSLNRGETQYF	many	NA	TRBV7-9	TRBJ2-5
TGTGCCAGCGGGGACGGATCATACGAGCAGTACTTC	CASGDGSYEQYF	many	NA	TRBV7-9	TRBJ2-7
TGCGCCAGCAGCTCAAGGACAAATCAGCCCCAGCATTTT	CASSSRTNQPQHF	many	NA	TRBV4-1	TRBJ1-5
TGCAGTGCTACCCCCCTAGCGGGGGTCACAGATACGCAGTATTTT	CSATPLAGVTDTQYF	few	TRBD2	TRBV20-1	TRBJ2-3
TGTGCCAGCAGAACCCGCTGTAGAATTTACGAGCAGTACTTC	CASRTRCRIYEQYF	medium-sized	NA	TRBV6-4	TRBJ2-7
TGCGCCAGCAGCTTACCGGGATACAATGAGCAGTTCTTC	CASSLPGYNEQFF	many	NA	TRBV5-1	TRBJ2-1
TGTGCCAGCAGCCCTGGCTCCAGAAGCAATCAGCCCCAGCATTTT	CASSPGSRSNQPQHF	many	NA	TRBV11-2	TRBJ1-5
TGTGCCAGTAGTATCGCGGGAAGCGGGGCCAACGTCCTGACTTTC	CASSIAGSGANVLTF	few	NA	TRBV19	TRBJ2-6
TGTGCCAGCAGAGCGACCGAGACCCAGTACTTC	CASRATETQYF	few	NA	TRBV6-2/TRBV6-3	TRBJ2-5
TGCGCCAGCAGCCCCCTAGAAAACAGGGCTAACGAGCAGTTCTTC	CASSPLENRANEQFF	NA	NA	TRBV5-1	TRBJ2-1
TGTGCCAGCAAGGTGGGGGCCGGGGGACTTCGGCCAGATACGCAGTATTTT	CASKVGAGGLRPDTQYF	many	NA	TRBV6-2/TRBV6-3	TRBJ2-3
TGTGCCAGCTTCGACTCTTCGGACTACAATGAGCAGTTCTTC	CASFDSSDYNEQFF	NA	NA	TRBV12-3/TRBV12-4	TRBJ2-1
TGTGCCAGCAGCTCTCCAGGTTACTCTGGAAACACCATATATTTT	CASSSPGYSGNTIYF	medium-sized	NA	TRBV5-6	TRBJ1-3
TGTGCCAGCAGCCTAACAACAGGGGAGGGTAGCAATCAGCCCCAGCATTTT	CASSLTTGEGSNQPQHF	few	TRBD1	TRBV7-9	TRBJ1-5
TGTGCCAGCAGTCGGACTAGCGGGGGACCCCTTTGGCAGTATTTT	CASSRTSGGPLWQYF	few	TRBD2	TRBV12-3/TRBV12-4	TRBJ2-3
TGTGCCAGCAGCAGGGACTCCAGGAACACTGAAGCTTTCTTT	CASSRDSRNTEAFF	NA	NA	TRBV6-4	TRBJ1-1
TGTGCCAGCTCACCGACCAGCGACAGGGGGAGCACAGATACGCAGTATTTT	CASSPTSDRGSTDTQYF	NA	TRBD1	TRBV18	TRBJ2-3
TGTGCCAGCAGCTTAGCCGGGACAGGATCCCACGAGCAGTACTTC	CASSLAGTGSHEQYF	many	TRBD1	TRBV7-9	TRBJ2-7
TGCAGTGCTAGACTCCGGGACTCCTCCTACAATGAGCAGTTCTTC	CSARLRDSSYNEQFF	many	NA	TRBV20-1	TRBJ2-1
TGTGCCACCAAGGACCTCCTGCGGCGGGGGGGGAGGAATGAGCAGTTCTTC	CATKDLLRRGGRNEQFF	many	TRBD2	TRBV6-1	TRBJ2-1
TGCAGTGCTAGAGCGTATCAAGGGGGACTAGCGGGGGGAAAGCATCGAGGCGGGGAGCTGTTTTTT	CSARAYQGGLAGGKHRGGELFF	few	TRBD2	TRBV20-1	TRBJ2-2
TGTGCCAGCAGCTTACTCCGGGGGACAGCTTTCTTT	CASSLLRGTAFF	few	NA	TRBV7-2	TRBJ1-1
TGTGCCAGCAGTTTAGGGACAGACCCTGAAGCTTTCTTT	CASSLGTDPEAFF	NA	NA	TRBV12-3/TRBV12-4	TRBJ1-1
TGTGCCATCAGTGGACAGGGGGCCGGGTATGGCTACACCTTC	CAISGQGAGYGYTF	few	TRBD1	TRBV10-3	TRBJ1-2
TGTGCCAGCTCACCATCCCTAGCGGGGGAGAGAAATGAGCAGTTCTTC	CASSPSLAGERNEQFF	NA	TRBD2	TRBV18	TRBJ2-1
TGTGCCAGTAGTATGGGAGACTGGCTAGGAGGGGGAAACATTCAGTACTTC	CASSMGDWLGGGNIQYF	medium-sized	NA	TRBV19	TRBJ2-4
TGTGCCAGCAGTGACCACGGCCAGTCTTACACTGAAGCTTTCTTT	CASSDHGQSYTEAFF	NA	NA	TRBV6-6	TRBJ1-1
TGTGCCAGCAGCTTAGTAGGGGGGGACACCGGGGAGCTGTTTTTT	CASSLVGGDTGELFF	NA	NA	TRBV7-2	TRBJ2-2
TGTGCCAGCAGGGGAGCCCGGGCAGGTCCTAATTACGAGCAGTACTTC	CASRGARAGPNYEQYF	NA	NA	TRBV6-1	TRBJ2-7
TGTGCCAGCAGTTACGAGGACAGGGTAGGGGACAATGAGCAGTTCTTC	CASSYEDRVGDNEQFF	few	TRBD1	TRBV6-6	TRBJ2-1
TGCAGTGCGTCCGGGACTAGCGGGGGGGTCGGAGAGACCCAGTACTTC	CSASGTSGGVGETQYF	many	TRBD2	TRBV20-1	TRBJ2-5
TGTGCCAGCAGCTTGTTCCCCGAACGCGGGAACACTGAAGCTTTCTTT	CASSLFPERGNTEAFF	NA	NA	TRBV7-2	TRBJ1-1
TGTGCCAGCAGTCTGAGCTCTGGGGCCAACGTCCTGACTTTC	CASSLSSGANVLTF	few	NA	TRBV6-6	TRBJ2-6
TGTGCCAGCAGTTACTCCCGGACTAGTGTGGGAACCGGGGAGCTGTTTTTT	CASSYSRTSVGTGELFF	NA	TRBD2	TRBV6-5	TRBJ2-2
TGTGCCAGCAGCTTAGAGGATACCACTAGTACAGAGCAGTTCTTC	CASSLEDTTSTEQFF	medium-sized	NA	TRBV11-2	TRBJ2-1
TGCAGCGTTGAGCGCAGGGGGCCGTTGGGCGACACCTTC	CSVERRGPLGDTF	NA	TRBD1	TRBV29-1	TRBJ1-2
TGTGCCAGCAGCTCCCCCCCGGGAGGCTACACCTTC	CASSSPPGGYTF	NA	NA	TRBV5-5	TRBJ1-2
TGTGCCAGCAGCTTATGGGGTCCCACCTTTAGCAATCAGCCCCAGCATTTT	CASSLWGPTFSNQPQHF	NA	NA	TRBV7-2	TRBJ1-5
TGTGCCAGCAGCCCGGACAGGTACTTAGACACTGAAGCTTTCTTT	CASSPDRYLDTEAFF	many	TRBD1	TRBV7-9	TRBJ1-1
TGTGCCAGCAGCTTACAATTTTACAATGAGCAGTTCTTC	CASSLQFYNEQFF	few	NA	TRBV13	TRBJ2-1
TGTGCCAGCAGAGGGGTAGCGAACACTGAAGCTTTCTTT	CASRGVANTEAFF	once	NA	TRBV7-8	TRBJ1-1
TGCAGTGTCCCCCGGGCGCATACGTCCTACGAGCAGTACTTC	CSVPRAHTSYEQYF	many	NA	TRBV20-1	TRBJ2-7
TGCAGTGCTCACCCACCCAGGGGGCCTGGGGCCAACGTCCTGACTTTC	CSAHPPRGPGANVLTF	many	TRBD1	TRBV20-1	TRBJ2-6
TGCGCCAGCAGCCAAGGACAGGCCTACGAGCAGTACTTC	CASSQGQAYEQYF	few	TRBD1	TRBV5-1	TRBJ2-7
TGCAGCGTATCGACTAGCGGCTACAATGAGCAGTTCTTC	CSVSTSGYNEQFF	many	TRBD2	TRBV29-1	TRBJ2-1
TGTGCCAGCAGTGTCCAGGGCTACACAGATACGCAGTATTTT	CASSVQGYTDTQYF	many	NA	TRBV6-4	TRBJ2-3
TGTGCCAGCAGCGCACGGGGGGGAGGTGGAAACACCATATATTTT	CASSARGGGGNTIYF	NA	NA	TRBV12-3/TRBV12-4	TRBJ1-3
TGTGCCAGCAGTTACTTCGGACAGGGTAACGATGAGCAGTTCTTC	CASSYFGQGNDEQFF	many	TRBD1	TRBV6-5	TRBJ2-1
TGTGCCAGCAGCCCTTTCGATGAGCCCCAGCATTTT	CASSPFDEPQHF	many	NA	TRBV7-9	TRBJ1-5